The 9 T cell receptor beta chains given below trace back to one sample, sequenced in a study of shared clonotypes between healthy human individuals. Measured with immunoSEQ multiplex PCR; TCRdb has only the in-frame clones, and not every one. The sample holds about 2 million clones, 95% seen once. Sequencing input: naive CD4+ T cells sorted from blood. Subset described: CD45RA+ positively selected. All receptors come from a man aged 18-30 years in good health.

The CDR3 loop is CASSGGQGLSGEQYF. The CDR3, as DNA: TGCGCCAGCAGCGGAGGACAGGGCCTTTCAGGGGAGCAGTACTTC. This chain uses TRBV5-1 with TRBJ2-7; TRBD1 agrees at 8 bases. The J segment lost 7 bases and the V segment lost 4 bases, leaving 13 bases of the junction unmatched. This CDR3 has 15 amino acids. The germline CDR1 and CDR2 sequences are SGHRS and YFSETQ.

The chain recombines TRBV5-1 with TRBJ2-7; 12 positions agree with TRBD2. Trimming cost V 4 bases and J 1 base; bases outside gene matches: 0. This CDR3 contains 14 residues. Germline V gives CDR1 SGHRS, CDR2 YFSETQ. This chain's CDR3 is CASSGLAGSYEQYF. For the CDR3, the DNA is TGCGCCAGCAGCGGACTAGCGGGGTCCTACGAGCAGTACTTC.

The V gene is TRBV27, the J gene TRBJ2-1, with 8 nucleotides matching TRBD2. Germline V gene data show CDR1 as MNHEY and CDR2 as SMNVEV (reference sequence). The CDR3 runs 16 residues. The trim removed 3 bases at V and 2 bases at J, leaving 6 bases unmatched. The CDR3 nucleotides read TGTGCCAGCAGTTTTAGACTAGCGCTTACCTACAATGAGCAGTTCTTC. Amino acid sequence: CASSFRLALTYNEQFF.

The chain links TRBV5-1 to TRBJ2-6, with 9 bases that match TRBD1. This CDR3 has 17 amino acids. Germline V gene sequence: CDR1 SGHRS, CDR2 YFSETQ. Germline trimming cut 2 bases from V and 0 bases from J; bases unmatched to any gene: 3. The CDR3 region is CASSLLGQGSGANVLTF. The CDR3 DNA follows: TGCGCCAGCAGCTTATTGGGACAGGGCTCTGGGGCCAACGTCCTGACTTTC.

This clone is a singleton in its sample. The J gene is TRBJ1-6, the V gene TRBV25-1, with TRBD1 as a possible D gene (6 bases). Germline-derived CDR1 and CDR2 are MGHDK and SYGVNS. V dropped 3 bases and J dropped 7 bases, with 13 bases sitting between them. The CDR3 consists of 15 residues. The CDR3 DNA reads as TGTGCCAGCAGTGAGACCCAGGGGAGAAATTCACCCCTCCACTTT. Translating it yields CASSETQGRNSPLHF.

This clone has just one count. This chain joins TRBV30 and TRBJ2-2; the D is unclear. The CDR3 runs 13 residues. V shed 3 bases and J shed 4 bases, with 9 bases lying between them. Germline assignment: CDR1 GTSNPN and CDR2 SVGIG (reference sequence). Written as DNA, the CDR3 is TGTGCCTGGAGCCCTAGACCCACCGGGGAGCTGTTTTTT. Protein: CAWSPRPTGELFF.

CDR3: CASSATGYEQYF. The CDR3 DNA reads as TGTGCCAGCAGCGCTACAGGGTACGAGCAGTACTTC. This rearrangement joins TRBV5-4 to TRBJ2-7, with a possible D match to TRBD1 (6 bases). CDR1 SGHNT and CDR2 YYREEE come from the germline V gene (reference sequence). Trimming removed 4 bases at V and 4 bases at J, with 9 bases between. The CDR3 sequence is 12 residues long. Variable domain in full (rest from reference TRBV5-4 and TRBJ2-7): ETGVTQSPTHLIKTRGQQVTLRCSSQSGHNTVSWYQQALGQGPQFIFQYYREEENGRGNFPPRFSGLQFPNYSSELNVNALELDDSALYLCASSATGYEQYFGPGTRLTVT.

The genes are TRBV6-5 and TRBJ2-1; TRBD2 agrees at 7 bases. The CDR3 runs 16 residues. The V and J ends lost 0 bases and 7 bases, in that order; junction bases with no gene match: 9. Looked up from germline, CDR1 is MNHEY and CDR2 is SVGAGI. The CDR3 coding sequence is TGTGCCAGCAGTTACTCGAGTGAAGCGGGAAGAAATGAGCAGTTCTTC. This gives the protein CASSYSSEAGRNEQFF.

The V and J genes are TRBV7-8 and TRBJ2-7; 13 bases match TRBD2. The CDR3 runs 19 residues. Germline V gene lookup returns CDR1 SGHVS and CDR2 FQNEAQ. With V trimmed by 5 bases and J by 3 bases, 16 bases remained unmatched. The CDR3 region is CASSVNGLAGVRAGYEQYF. The CDR3 DNA sequence: TGTGCCAGCAGCGTCAACGGACTAGCGGGAGTAAGGGCGGGCTACGAGCAGTACTTC.